A single sample gave rise to the 5 T cell receptor beta chains below, sequenced in a study of control samples from healthy donors and cancer patients (dated by TCRdb to the early 2020s). Library method: the immunoSEQ multiplex PCR assay. Sourced from immuneACCESS, this table was stored by TCRdb with only in-frame sequences that have V and J called. A share of the clones is absent; for the studies checked, an unresolved V gene accounts for under half, and the remainder has no known explanation. In this sample the table shows roughly 120,000 clones, under 95% of which occur a single time. The ten most abundant clones make up 1.5% to 2% of the sample. Sequenced input: PBMCs. The receptors were gathered from a man aged 45-65 years with head and neck cancer.

This chain uses TRBV7-5 with TRBJ2-1; the DNA was not used to check the table's D call, TRBD1. TRBV7-5 has pseudogene status. CDR3 length: 12 residues. The CDR3: CVRSLQSNEQFF. The CDR3 nucleotides read TGTGTCAGAAGCTTACAATCAAATGAGCAGTTCTTC.

The rearrangement uses TRBV6-2 or TRBV6-3 and TRBJ2-7, with D perhaps matching TRBD1 or TRBD2 (5 bases each). The V gene lost 2 bases and the J gene lost 3 bases, with 14 bases spanning the gap. Germline CDR1 reads MNHEY; CDR2 reads SVGEGT. CDR3 length: 15 residues. The CDR3 here is CASSYGTGTDYEQYF. The CDR3 region has the DNA TGTGCCAGCAGTTACGGGACGGGTACCGACTACGAGCAGTACTTC.

The chain links TRBV10-2 to TRBJ1-1; 10 positions match TRBD1. The ends lost 7 bases at V and 10 bases at J; junction bases unmatched: 9. The CDR3 consists of 13 residues. Per the germline V gene, CDR1 is WSHSY and CDR2 is SAAADI. CDR3 residues: CASTSPGTGVAFF. DNA for the CDR3: TGCGCCAGCACATCCCCCGGGACAGGGGTAGCTTTCTTT.

The chain combines TRBV6-6 with TRBJ1-5; D call uncertain. Germline loops: CDR1 MNHNY, CDR2 SVGAGI (reference sequence). The length of the CDR3 is 14 residues. Trimming shortened V by 6 bases and J by 4 bases, and 13 bases separated the two germline ends. CDR3 in amino acids: CASRDRVSNQPQHF. The CDR3 DNA follows: TGTGCCAGCAGAGATCGGGTATCGAATCAGCCCCAGCATTTT.

The chain uses TRBV5-1 and TRBJ2-3; perhaps TRBD2 as D (6 bases). The CDR3 length is 15 residues. CDR1 is SGHRS and CDR2 is YFSETQ in the germline V gene. V was clipped by 1 base and J by 0 bases, with 9 bases between them. The CDR3 here is CASSLLRGSTDTQYF. The DNA for the CDR3 is TGCGCCAGCAGCTTGTTACGGGGGAGCACAGATACGCAGTATTTT.